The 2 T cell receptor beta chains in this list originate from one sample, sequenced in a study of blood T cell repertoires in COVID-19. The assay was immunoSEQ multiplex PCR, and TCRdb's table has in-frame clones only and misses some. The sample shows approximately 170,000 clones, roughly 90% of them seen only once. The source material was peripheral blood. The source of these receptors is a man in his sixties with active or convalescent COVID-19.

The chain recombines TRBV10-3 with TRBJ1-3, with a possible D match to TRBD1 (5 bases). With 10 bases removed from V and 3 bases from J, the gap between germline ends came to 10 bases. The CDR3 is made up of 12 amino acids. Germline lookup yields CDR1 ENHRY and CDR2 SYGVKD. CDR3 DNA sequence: TGTGCCACCCTGACAGATGGAAACACCATATATTTT. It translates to CATLTDGNTIYF.

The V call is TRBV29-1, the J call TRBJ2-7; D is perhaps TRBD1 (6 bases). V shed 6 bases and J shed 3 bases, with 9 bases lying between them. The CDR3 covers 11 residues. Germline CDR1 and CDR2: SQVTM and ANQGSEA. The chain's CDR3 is CSVGTSYEQYF. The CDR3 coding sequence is TGCAGCGTCGGGACAAGCTACGAGCAGTACTTC.